The 28 T cell receptor beta chains below were found in one sample sequenced in a study of T cells after yellow fever vaccination. TCRdb used MiXCR to reprocess the 5' RACE reads, holding one entry per CDR3 protein. The sample yields 25,000 to 30,000 distinct CDR3 sequences, roughly 4.7% seen once. The sample was PBMCs, either bulk or a sorted T-cell subset (CD4+, CD8+, memory, or dextramer-sorted; not recorded which), taken on the day of the yellow fever booster vaccination. The receptors here all came from a man in his late teens or twenties who received the YFV17D yellow fever vaccine.

The sample holds many counts of this clonotype. This sequence joins TRBV20-1 and TRBJ2-3, with 10 bases identical to TRBD2. The length of the CDR3 is 15 residues. Germline assignment: CDR1 DFQATT and CDR2 SNEGSKA (reference sequence). The V segment lost 6 bases and the J segment 0 bases; nucleotides outside the gene matches: 6. CDR3 in amino acids: CSAHIAGGSTDTQYF. In nucleotides, the CDR3 is TGCAGTGCACACATAGCGGGGGGCAGCACAGATACGCAGTATTTT.

This clonotype was detected a few times. This chain connects TRBV14 to TRBJ2-7; D uncertain. Trimming left V 8 bases short and J 6 bases short, with 14 bases between. CDR1 is SGHDN and CDR2 is FVKESK in the germline V gene. The length of the CDR3 is 12 residues. The CDR3 sequence is CASVMSALEQYV. CDR3 bases: TGTGCCAGCGTTATGTCTGCACTCGAGCAGTACGTC.

Ten or more counts support this clonotype. V usage is TRBV7-2 and J usage is TRBJ2-7; TRBD1 aligns across 11 bases. Germline V lookup: CDR1 SGHTA, CDR2 FQGNSA. The junction had 5 bases not matched to a gene; V was cut back by 0 bases and J by 7 bases. The CDR3 is 15 residues long. The CDR3 DNA sequence: TGTGCCAGCAGCTTAGCTCCCGGGACAGGGGGTGAGCAGTACTTC. Protein product: CASSLAPGTGGEQYF.

At least ten counts were recorded for this clonotype. V gene TRBV5-1 combines with J gene TRBJ2-7; 9 nucleotides align to TRBD1. Germline-derived CDR1 and CDR2 are SGHRS and YFSETQ. The trim removed 4 bases at V and 5 bases at J, leaving 10 bases unmatched. The CDR3 extends over 15 amino acids. The CDR3 DNA sequence: TGCGCCAGCAGCCCGGAAGGGACAGGGACCCACGAGCAGTACTTC. Translating gives CASSPEGTGTHEQYF.

This clonotype showed up many times. The chain is built from TRBV20-1 and TRBJ2-3; TRBD2 aligns across 7 bases. This CDR3 is 15 amino acids long. CDR1 DFQATT and CDR2 SNEGSKA come from the germline V gene (reference sequence). After removal of 3 bases from V and 1 base from J, the junction contained 7 bases not matched to a gene. The CDR3 sequence: CSARGLQRGTDTQYF. The CDR3 DNA follows: TGCAGTGCTAGGGGACTACAGAGAGGCACAGATACGCAGTATTTT.

There are many counts of this clonotype. The chain combines TRBV28 with TRBJ2-1, with D perhaps matching TRBD2 (6 bases). The CDR3 is 17 amino acids. V dropped 1 base and J dropped 5 bases, with 18 bases sitting between them. Germline V gene lookup returns CDR1 MDHEN and CDR2 SYDVKM. The CDR3 DNA reads as TGTGCCAGCAGTTTATACCCACGCGGGGAAGTAGACAATGAGCAGTTCTTC. It encodes CASSLYPRGEVDNEQFF.

The sample holds a few counts of this clonotype. The V gene is TRBV24-1, the J gene TRBJ2-1; 9 nucleotides align to TRBD1. The CDR3 has 14 amino acids. V gave up 2 bases and J gave up 7 bases; unmatched junction bases: 2. CDR1 is KGHDR, CDR2 SFDVKD, per germline. CDR3 loop: CATSDYGTGNEQFF. In DNA, the CDR3 is TGTGCCACCAGTGATTACGGGACAGGGAATGAGCAGTTCTTC.

This chain connects TRBV5-4 to TRBJ2-5; 9 nucleotides align to TRBD1. The trim removed 2 bases at V and 5 bases at J, leaving 7 bases unmatched. This CDR3 has 15 residues. Germline values: CDR1 SGHNT, CDR2 YYREEE (reference sequence). The CDR3 here is CASSLRDREMETQYF. The CDR3 region has the DNA TGTGCCAGCAGCTTACGGGACAGGGAAATGGAGACCCAGTACTTC.

This clonotype has a count of ten or more. This sequence joins TRBV5-1 and TRBJ2-1, with 10 nucleotides matching TRBD2. Per the germline V gene, CDR1 is SGHRS and CDR2 is YFSETQ. The V gene end was trimmed by 0 bases and the J gene end by 10 bases; junction bases not matched to a gene: 4. CDR3 length: 14 amino acids. DNA for the CDR3: TGCGCCAGCAGCTTGGCAACTAGCGGGGAAGAGCAGTTCTTC. This encodes CASSLATSGEEQFF.

This clonotype appeared many times. V usage is TRBV24-1 and J usage is TRBJ2-3, with TRBD1 as a possible D gene (5 bases). CDR3 length: 16 residues. Germline assignment: CDR1 KGHDR and CDR2 SFDVKD. Trimming took 3 bases from V and 0 from J, leaving 12 bases between them. CDR3 nucleotide sequence: TGTGCCACCAGTGATACCCCAGGGTTAAGCACAGATACGCAGTATTTT. This codes for CATSDTPGLSTDTQYF.

Relative to its sample, this clonotype is medium-sized. The chain couples TRBV12-3 or TRBV12-4 to TRBJ2-7, with TRBD1 as a possible D gene (5 bases). V was shortened by 3 bases and J by 2 bases, with 8 bases between the two germline ends. The CDR3 totals 13 residues. The CDR3 reads CASSFWTPYEQYF. In DNA, the CDR3 is TGTGCCAGCAGTTTTTGGACACCCTACGAGCAGTACTTC.

Ten or more counts support this clonotype. J is TRBJ2-2 and V is TRBV20-1; 7 bases fit TRBD2. The V gene's germline CDR1 is DFQATT and CDR2 SNEGSKA (reference sequence). Unmatched junction bases numbered 16, after V lost 6 bases and J lost 0 bases. The CDR3 spans 18 residues. CDR3 DNA: TGCAGTGCCAATAACCTTGAGACTAGCAGCGCGAACACCGGGGAGCTGTTTTTT. Translation: CSANNLETSSANTGELFF.

This clonotype appeared many times. The rearrangement joins TRBV20-1 to TRBJ2-1; no definite D call. V lost 1 base, J lost 6 bases, and 10 bases lay in between. The V gene's germline CDR1 is DFQATT and CDR2 SNEGSKA (reference sequence). This CDR3 has 13 residues. This CDR3 is CSARVPSTNEQFF. DNA for the CDR3: TGCAGTGCTAGAGTCCCTTCTACCAATGAGCAGTTCTTC.

This clonotype was counted at least ten times. V gene TRBV20-1 combines with J gene TRBJ1-2; D is unclear. Germline V gene lookup returns CDR1 DFQATT and CDR2 SNEGSKA (reference sequence). The ends were cut back, 1 base at V and 4 bases at J, with 16 bases in the middle. The CDR3 covers 15 residues. CDR3 loop: CSARARTGLSYGYTF. In DNA form, the CDR3 reads TGCAGTGCTAGAGCGCGGACCGGTTTAAGCTATGGCTACACCTTC.

This clonotype came up many times. The V and J genes are TRBV5-1 and TRBJ1-1; TRBD1 agrees at 8 bases. V was pared by 4 bases and J by 3 bases, with 8 bases of the junction left unmatched. The CDR3 is 15 residues long. CDR1 is SGHRS and CDR2 is YFSETQ in the germline V gene. CDR3 sequence (DNA): TGCGCCAGCAGCCCCGGACAGGGTCGGGACACTGAAGCTTTCTTT. Amino acids: CASSPGQGRDTEAFF.

This clonotype was detected many times. The V and J genes are TRBV7-2 and TRBJ1-2; 7 bases map to TRBD1. The CDR3 runs 14 residues. The germline gives CDR1 SGHTA, CDR2 FQGNSA. With V trimmed by 0 bases and J by 7 bases, 5 bases remained unmatched. The CDR3 region has the DNA TGTGCCAGCAGCTTAGCGGAGGGGGCTCGTGGCTACACCTTC. Translation gives CASSLAEGARGYTF.

This clonotype was counted ten times or more. The rearrangement links TRBV12-3 or TRBV12-4 to TRBJ1-2; D is unresolved. V was pared by 0 bases and J by 9 bases, with 5 bases between. The CDR3 length is 11 residues. DNA of the CDR3: TGTGCCAGCAGTTTAGCCCAAAGCTACACCTTC. Its translation: CASSLAQSYTF.

This clonotype appeared many times. The chain joins TRBV20-1 to TRBJ2-5; TRBD1 is a possible D gene (5 bases). The V end lost 3 bases, the J end lost 4 bases, and 12 bases lay between the germline ends. Germline V CDR1 and CDR2: DFQATT, SNEGSKA (reference sequence). The CDR3 length is 13 residues. The CDR3 bases are TGCAGTGCTAGCCGGCAGGGTCGAGAGACCCAGTACTTC. It is translated as CSASRQGRETQYF.

This clonotype was counted at least ten times. This chain joins TRBV6-5 and TRBJ2-7, with D possibly TRBD1 on 6 matching bases. The V and J ends lost 5 bases and 3 bases respectively, with 11 bases between them. This CDR3 has 13 residues. Germline lookup yields CDR1 MNHEY and CDR2 SVGAGI. CDR3 in DNA: TGTGCCAGCAGTGGGGGACATAACTACGAGCAGTACTTC. It codes for CASSGGHNYEQYF.

This clonotype was counted many times. The J gene is TRBJ1-3, the V gene TRBV7-9; no clear D gene. Germline V lookup: CDR1 SEHNR, CDR2 FQNEAQ (reference sequence). V shed 4 bases and J shed 0 bases, with 7 bases lying between them. This CDR3 is 14 amino acids long. The CDR3 loop reads CASSSNLSGNTIYF. The CDR3 DNA reads TGTGCCAGCAGCTCAAACCTCTCTGGAAACACCATATATTTT.

Details on this clonotype: A much larger clone differs by one base, so this may be a read error. This rearrangement joins TRBV29-1 to TRBJ2-7, with 11 bases identical to TRBD2. From germline, CDR1 is SQVTM and CDR2 ANQGSEA. The CDR3 has 16 amino acids. V gave up 4 bases and J gave up 0 bases; unmatched junction bases: 8. The CDR3 loop is CSVGGASGGRSYEQYF. The CDR3 nucleotides read TGCAGCGTTGGGGGGGCTAGCGGGGGGCGCTCCTACGAGCAGTACTTC.

The chain links TRBV9 to TRBJ2-3; D might be TRBD2 (5 bases). V was shortened by 4 bases and J by 1 base, with 16 bases between the two germline ends. The CDR3 covers 16 residues. Germline V lookup: CDR1 SGDLS, CDR2 YYNGEE. As DNA, the CDR3 is TGTGCCAGCAGCTCCGACGGACTGGGAGGCACAGATACGCAGTATTTT. Its translation: CASSSDGLGGTDTQYF.

This clonotype was counted many times. The genes are TRBV5-4 and TRBJ2-2; the D gene is possibly TRBD1 (6 bases). Trimming shortened V by 4 bases and J by 5 bases, and 12 bases separated the two germline ends. The CDR3 is 14 amino acids. Germline V CDR1 and CDR2: SGHNT, YYREEE (reference sequence). DNA for the CDR3: TGTGCCAGCAGCCCAGGGGTGGCTACCGGGGAGCTGTTTTTT. It is translated as CASSPGVATGELFF.

In its sample, this clonotype was seen many times. The chain recombines TRBV5-1 with TRBJ2-3; maybe TRBD2 (6 bases). The V end was cut by 2 bases, the J end by 4 bases, with 14 bases between. Germline CDR1 is SGHRS and CDR2 is YFSETQ. The CDR3 length is 15 residues. CDR3 in amino acids: CASSFGTLKADTQYF. The CDR3, as DNA: TGCGCCAGCAGCTTCGGGACTCTTAAGGCAGATACGCAGTATTTT.

This clonotype was seen ten or more times. The chain joins TRBV18 to TRBJ1-1; D ambiguous. Germline lookup yields CDR1 KGHSH and CDR2 LQKENI. Trimming took off 3 bases at V and 6 bases at J, with 11 bases between the two ends. This CDR3 has 13 residues. The CDR3 is CASSPLPQAEAFF. CDR3 DNA: TGTGCCAGCTCACCTCTTCCTCAGGCTGAAGCTTTCTTT. Supplemented by reference TRBV18 and TRBJ1-1, the full variable domain reads NAGVMQNPRHLVRRRGQEARLRCSPMKGHSHVYWYRQLPEEGLKFMVYLQKENIIDESGMPKERFSAEFPKEGPSILRIQQVVRGDSAAYFCASSPLPQAEAFFGQGTRLTVV.

Many counts were recorded for this clonotype. The rearrangement uses TRBV12-3 or TRBV12-4 and TRBJ1-3; no reliable D call. This CDR3 spans 12 amino acids. Deletions cut 8 bases from V and 0 bases from J, with 5 bases between. The CDR3 sequence is CASGSSGNTIYF. The CDR3 DNA reads as TGTGCCAGCGGCAGCTCTGGAAACACCATATATTTT.

This clonotype has at least ten counts. The chain links TRBV5-1 to TRBJ2-2; TRBD1 might be the D (6 bases). Trimming took off 5 bases at V and 2 bases at J, with 16 bases between the two ends. Per the germline V gene, CDR1 is SGHRS and CDR2 is YFSETQ. This CDR3 region has 16 residues. This chain's CDR3 is CASRPTGTPNTGELFF. The DNA of the CDR3 is TGCGCCAGCAGGCCCACCGGGACACCCAACACCGGGGAGCTGTTTTTT.

This clonotype was counted ten times or more. The rearrangement joins TRBV6-2 or TRBV6-3 to TRBJ2-2, with D possibly called TRBD1 or TRBD2 (6 bases each). The V gene's germline CDR1 is MNHEY and CDR2 SVGEGT. CDR3 length: 14 residues. V was clipped by 7 bases and J by 5 bases, with 14 bases between them. The CDR3 bases are TGTGCCAGCACCGAAGGAGGGGGGACCGGGGAGCTGTTTTTT. This encodes CASTEGGGTGELFF.